This entry lists 5 T cell receptor beta chains sequenced from one sample in a study of blood T cell repertoires in COVID-19. Profiling relied on immunoSEQ multiplex PCR, and the TCRdb table lists in-frame clones only, not all of them. The sample contains a few hundred thousand clones, 88% of which appear only once. Input material: peripheral blood. The receptors were gathered from a woman in her 30s who had recovered from COVID-19.

The chain carries TRBV19 and TRBJ1-5, with a weak D call TRBD1 (6 bases). Germline CDR1 and CDR2: LNHDA and SQIVND (reference sequence). V was pared by 6 bases and J by 7 bases, with 19 bases between. This CDR3 comprises 15 residues. The CDR3 loop is CASSQEGGRWQPQHF. CDR3 sequence (DNA): TGTGCCAGTAGCCAGGAGGGGGGGCGCTGGCAGCCCCAGCATTTT.

The CDR3 DNA follows: TGTGCCAGCAGCTTTAGGGGAAGGGCCCACACAGATACGCAGTATTTT. It encodes CASSFRGRAHTDTQYF. V usage is TRBV7-3 and J usage is TRBJ2-3; D is perhaps TRBD1 (5 bases). Trimming removed 3 bases from V and 2 bases from J, with 15 bases in between. The CDR3 runs to 16 residues. Germline values: CDR1 SGHTA, CDR2 FQGTGA.

The chain combines TRBV4-3 with TRBJ2-3; D call uncertain. Looked up from germline, CDR1 is LGHNA and CDR2 is YSLEER. The CDR3 covers 14 residues. V lost 1 base, J lost 3 bases, and 8 bases lay in between. The CDR3 DNA reads as TGCGCCAGCAGCCAAGGACAAAGGACAGATACGCAGTATTTT. Amino acid sequence: CASSQGQRTDTQYF.

This rearrangement joins TRBV10-3 to TRBJ1-4, with 8 bases aligning to TRBD1. The CDR3 consists of 16 residues. J was trimmed by 7 bases and V by 2 bases; bases with no gene match: 9. The germline V gene encodes CDR1 ENHRY and CDR2 SYGVKD. CDR3 in amino acids: CAISERLGTGPEKLFF. The CDR3 DNA reads as TGTGCCATCAGTGAGCGTCTTGGGACAGGTCCTGAAAAACTGTTTTTT.

This rearrangement joins TRBV4-1 to TRBJ2-5; possible D gene TRBD1, 5 bases. CDR3 length: 16 residues. V was cut by 0 bases and J by 1 base, with 12 bases left in between. The germline gives CDR1 MGHRA, CDR2 YSYEKL. The CDR3 DNA reads TGCGCCAGCAGCCAAGAGGGCCAGGGTAGCCAAGAGACCCAGTACTTC. This sequence encodes CASSQEGQGSQETQYF.